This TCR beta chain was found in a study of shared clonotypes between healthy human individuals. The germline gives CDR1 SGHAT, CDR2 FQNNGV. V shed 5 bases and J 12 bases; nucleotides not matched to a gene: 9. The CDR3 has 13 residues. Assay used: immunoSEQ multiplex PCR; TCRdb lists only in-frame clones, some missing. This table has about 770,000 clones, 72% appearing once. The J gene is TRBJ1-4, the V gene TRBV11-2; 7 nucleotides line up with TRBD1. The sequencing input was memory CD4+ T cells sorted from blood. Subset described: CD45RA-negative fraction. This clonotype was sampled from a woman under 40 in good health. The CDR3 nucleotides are TGTGCCAGCAGCCGACAGGCCCAGGGGGAACTGTTTTTT. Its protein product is CASSRQAQGELFF.